Following are 3 T cell receptor beta chains from one sample sequenced in a study of T cells in Graves' hyperthyroidism and ophthalmopathy. Using RNA transcripts as the source, TCR beta CDR3 regions were amplified. First-round RT-PCR with HTBI primers amplified the TCR CDR3 region. TCRdb itself ran the multiplex PCR reads through MiXCR, one entry per CDR3 protein. The table includes roughly 290,000 distinct CDR3 sequences, around 15% detected once. The source material was blood. The receptors stem from a woman between 40 and 55 years old with Graves' hyperthyroidism.

Ten or more counts support this clonotype. The rearrangement uses TRBV6-1 and TRBJ1-4; D ambiguous. Trimming took 8 bases from V and 3 from J, leaving 13 bases between them. Germline V CDR1 and CDR2: MNHNS, SASEGT. The CDR3 length is 14 residues. The CDR3 loop reads CASGEGRSNEKLFF. CDR3 nucleotide sequence: TGTGCCAGCGGAGAAGGACGATCTAATGAAAAACTGTTTTTT.

V is TRBV2 and J is TRBJ2-3; 7 bases fit TRBD2. CDR1 SNHLY and CDR2 FYNNEI come from the germline V gene. The CDR3 covers 11 residues. J gave up 10 bases and V 6 bases, and 4 bases lay outside the gene matches. CDR3 DNA sequence: TGTGCCAGCAGCGGGGAGGGCGCGCAGTATTTT. Its translation is CASSGEGAQYF. Variable domain in full (rest from reference TRBV2 and TRBJ2-3): EPEVTQTPSHQVTQMGQEVILRCVPISNHLYFYWYRQILGQKVEFLVSFYNNEISEKSEIFDDQFSVERPDGSNFTLKIRSTKLEDSAMYFCASSGEGAQYFGPGTRLTVL.

This clonotype was seen ten or more times. The chain uses TRBV6-1 and TRBJ1-1; D ambiguous. Germline assignment: CDR1 MNHNS and CDR2 SASEGT. V lost 6 bases and J lost 2, with 1 base in between. The CDR3 spans 10 residues. CDR3 sequence (DNA): TGTGCCAGCAGAAACACTGAAGCTTTCTTT. Its protein product is CASRNTEAFF.